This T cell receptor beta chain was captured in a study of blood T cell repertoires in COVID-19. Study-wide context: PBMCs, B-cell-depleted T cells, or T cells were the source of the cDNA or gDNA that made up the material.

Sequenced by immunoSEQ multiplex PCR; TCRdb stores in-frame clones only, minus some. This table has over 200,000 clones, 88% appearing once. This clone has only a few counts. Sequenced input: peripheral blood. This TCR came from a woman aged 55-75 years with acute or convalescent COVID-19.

CDR3 protein: CASRGGTGVLRETQYF. For the CDR3, the DNA is TGTGCCAGCAGGGGAGGGACAGGGGTCTTACGAGAGACCCAGTACTTC. The V gene is TRBV28, the J gene TRBJ2-5; TRBD1 aligns across 10 bases. The CDR3 contains 16 residues. Germline CDR1 and CDR2: MDHEN and SYDVKM. V lost 6 bases to trimming and J lost 4 bases; unmatched junction nucleotides: 11.